The present TCR beta chain was sequenced within a study of T cell changes during pregnancy in multiple sclerosis. V was clipped by 4 bases and J by 7 bases; unmatched bases: 11. CDR3 length: 15 amino acids. The germline V gene encodes CDR1 SGHRS and CDR2 YFSETQ. Generated by immunoSEQ multiplex PCR, the TCRdb table keeps only in-frame clones and is missing some. The sample lists 70,000 to 90,000 clones; approximately 92% were seen once. Source: peripheral blood, taken in the first trimester of pregnancy. The chain has TRBV5-1 and TRBJ1-5; 7 nucleotides line up with TRBD1. The TCR comes from a female donor with multiple sclerosis, enrolled in a pregnancy study. DNA for the CDR3: TGCGCCAGCAGCCCGGCAGGGGGAGAAGGGCAGCCCCAGCATTTT. Amino acid sequence: CASSPAGGEGQPQHF.